The T cell receptor beta chain under discussion was sequenced for a study of cytomegalovirus exposure and HLA in healthy donors. General study results and limits: In presence/absence analyses, roughly uniform sequencing depth across donors was assumed.

Note on this clone: Its antigen is currently unknown.

The V gene's germline CDR1 is KGHSH and CDR2 LQKENI. V was pared by 3 bases and J by 3 bases, with 9 bases between. This CDR3 contains 14 residues. Primers for the PCR totalled 60 Vbeta and 13 Jbeta. Here immunoSEQ multiplex PCR was the method, and the copy in TCRdb shows in-frame clones only, minus some. In all, the sample yields over 110,000 clones. The receptor was isolated from a male donor in good health and CMV-seronegative. Sequenced: PBMCs. This chain uses TRBV18 with TRBJ2-1; TRBD1 might be the D (6 bases). The CDR3 loop reads CASSPRQDYNEQFF. The CDR3 DNA follows: TGTGCCAGCTCACCCCGACAGGACTACAATGAGCAGTTCTTC.